Listed here are 31 T cell receptor beta chains from one sample, sequenced in a study of spatial heterogeneity in lung cancer. MiXCR, applied by TCRdb to the 5' RACE reads, yields one record per CDR3 protein. The table lists 2,000 to 2,500 distinct CDR3 sequences, about 6.8% of them singletons. As to time point: sample taken at primary tumor resection. The specimen was normal lung tissue next to the tumor, collected at surgery. The receptors stem from a male donor with early-stage non-small cell lung cancer.

Judged by abundance, this clonotype is medium-sized. The chain couples TRBV2 to TRBJ1-1, with TRBD1 identical over 7 bases. V lost 6 bases, J lost 0 bases, and 7 bases stayed unmatched. Germline V lookup: CDR1 SNHLY, CDR2 FYNNEI. This CDR3 comprises 15 residues. The CDR3 here is CASRVEGQLNTEAFF. The CDR3 DNA reads TGTGCCAGCAGGGTCGAGGGACAGCTGAACACTGAAGCTTTCTTT.

Sample share makes this clonotype medium-sized. The chain is built from TRBV6-5 and TRBJ2-2; 7 bases match TRBD1. The V segment lost 2 bases and the J segment 0 bases; nucleotides outside the gene matches: 0. This CDR3 region has 15 residues. In germline, CDR1 is MNHEY, CDR2 SVGAGI. CDR3 sequence reads: CASSYGTANTGELFF. CDR3 DNA sequence: TGTGCCAGCAGTTACGGGACAGCGAACACCGGGGAGCTGTTTTTT.

This clonotype qualifies as medium-sized. The genes are TRBV20-1 and TRBJ2-4, with D maybe TRBD2 (6 bases). The CDR3 totals 14 residues. V lost 6 bases to trimming and J lost 0 bases, with 12 bases between them. The germline V gene has CDR1 DFQATT and CDR2 SNEGSKA (reference sequence). CDR3 bases: TGCAGTGCACTACACGGGAGAGCCAAAAACATTCAGTACTTC. It encodes CSALHGRAKNIQYF.

By share, this clonotype counts as medium-sized. The V and J genes are TRBV5-6 and TRBJ2-7, with D perhaps TRBD2 (6 bases). The germline V and J ends were trimmed by 6 bases and 5 bases, with 18 bases remaining between them. Germline loops: CDR1 SGHDT, CDR2 YYEEEE. CDR3 size: 14 residues. In DNA, the CDR3 is TGTGCCAGCACCCTCGTGGCGGGGTTCGACGAGCAGTACTTC. Protein: CASTLVAGFDEQYF.

This clonotype counts as medium-sized. CDR3 in DNA: TGCGCCAGCAGCGCGGGACACACTAACTATGGCTACACCTTC. This codes for CASSAGHTNYGYTF. The rearrangement links TRBV5-1 to TRBJ1-2, with TRBD1 as a possible D gene (6 bases). Germline lookup yields CDR1 SGHRS and CDR2 YFSETQ. CDR3 length equals 14 residues. Trimming took off 4 bases at V and 0 bases at J, with 10 bases between the two ends.

In its sample, this clonotype ranks as large. This chain uses TRBV10-3 with TRBJ1-2; weak D call: TRBD1 (5 bases). Germline V gene data show CDR1 as ENHRY and CDR2 as SYGVKD. V lost 0 bases and J 2 bases, leaving 16 bases between the germline ends. The CDR3 runs to 17 residues. The CDR3 here is CAISESQRGAQNYGYTF. CDR3 DNA sequence: TGTGCCATCAGTGAGTCCCAGCGAGGGGCCCAAAACTATGGCTACACCTTC.

This clonotype ranks as medium-sized. The V gene is TRBV5-4, the J gene TRBJ2-3; D gene unclear. V lost 1 base, J lost 2 bases, and 5 bases lay in between. The CDR3 consists of 13 residues. Germline V lookup: CDR1 SGHNT, CDR2 YYREEE (reference sequence). The DNA for the CDR3 is TGTGCCAGCAGCTTGATACTCACAGATACGCAGTATTTT. Its translation: CASSLILTDTQYF. The whole variable domain, filled in from reference TRBV5-4 and TRBJ2-3, reads ETGVTQSPTHLIKTRGQQVTLRCSSQSGHNTVSWYQQALGQGPQFIFQYYREEENGRGNFPPRFSGLQFPNYSSELNVNALELDDSALYLCASSLILTDTQYFGPGTRLTVL.

This clonotype is medium-sized within its sample. The chain recombines TRBV6-2 or TRBV6-3 with TRBJ2-3; 7 bases agree with TRBD2. The V gene's germline CDR1 is MNHEY and CDR2 SVGEGT. The CDR3 runs to 14 residues. J gave up 2 bases and V 5 bases, and 4 bases lay outside the gene matches. The CDR3 sequence: CASSGAGSTDTQYF. The CDR3 DNA sequence: TGTGCCAGCAGTGGAGCGGGGTCCACAGATACGCAGTATTTT.

This clonotype is medium-sized within its sample. V is TRBV7-8 and J is TRBJ2-1, with unresolved D. Germline lookup yields CDR1 SGHVS and CDR2 FQNEAQ. The CDR3 is 15 amino acids. Deletions cut 5 bases from V and 5 bases from J, with 16 bases between. The CDR3 is CASSRTSHSDNEQFF. CDR3 sequence (DNA): TGTGCCAGCAGCCGAACATCCCACAGTGACAATGAGCAGTTCTTC.

At least ten counts were recorded for this clonotype. The chain recombines TRBV16 with TRBJ1-1; tentative D call: TRBD1 (5 bases). Germline lookup yields CDR1 KGHSY and CDR2 FQNENV. The CDR3 has 14 amino acids. Between the trimmed V and J ends, which lost 2 bases and 3 bases, there was a span of 10 bases. The CDR3 sequence: CASSQTPGYTEAFF. The CDR3 DNA is TGTGCCAGCAGCCAAACCCCAGGGTACACTGAAGCTTTCTTT.

This clonotype came up a few times. The chain couples TRBV29-1 to TRBJ2-1; maybe TRBD2 (6 bases). Per the germline V gene, CDR1 is SQVTM and CDR2 is ANQGSEA. Trimming took 7 bases from V and 4 from J, leaving 14 bases between them. The CDR3 loop spans 13 amino acids. CDR3 bases: TGCAGCGGTGGAGGGGATACTTACAATGAGCAGTTCTTC. Its translation: CSGGGDTYNEQFF.

This clonotype is deemed medium-sized. The gene calls are TRBV29-1 and TRBJ2-1, with D possibly being TRBD1 (6 bases). With 5 bases removed from V and 2 bases from J, the gap between germline ends came to 7 bases. This CDR3 spans 12 amino acids. Germline CDR1 and CDR2: SQVTM and ANQGSEA. DNA for the CDR3: TGCAGCGTTTCAGGGGCCTACAATGAGCAGTTCTTC. Its protein is CSVSGAYNEQFF.

The table lists this clonotype with a few counts. The chain joins TRBV7-9 to TRBJ1-1; TRBD1 is a possible D gene (5 bases). V lost 2 bases to trimming and J lost 11 bases, with 12 bases between them. The CDR3 spans 12 residues. The V gene's germline CDR1 is SEHNR and CDR2 FQNEAQ (reference sequence). The CDR3 coding sequence is TGTGCCAGCAGCTTACCTGGAGGGGAGGCTTTCTTT. This translates into CASSLPGGEAFF.

This clonotype was seen a few times. The rearrangement uses TRBV7-2 and TRBJ2-1; 10 nucleotides line up with TRBD2. Germline CDR1 SGHTA, CDR2 FQGNSA. The V gene end was trimmed by 1 base and the J gene end by 1 base; junction bases not matched to a gene: 4. This CDR3 comprises 17 residues. In DNA form, the CDR3 reads TGTGCCAGCAGCTTAGTGCTAGCGGGAGATTCCTACAATGAGCAGTTCTTC. This sequence encodes CASSLVLAGDSYNEQFF.

This clonotype is judged medium-sized. The rearrangement links TRBV6-5 to TRBJ2-7; TRBD2 might be the D (5 bases). Germline CDR1 MNHEY, CDR2 SVGAGI. Trimming took 2 bases from V and 1 from J, leaving 12 bases between them. The CDR3 has 15 amino acids. This chain's CDR3 is CASSYGPSGSYEQYF. CDR3 DNA sequence: TGTGCCAGCAGTTACGGGCCTTCGGGGTCCTACGAGCAGTACTTC.

Relative to its sample, this clonotype is medium-sized. V and J are TRBV27 and TRBJ2-1; D call uncertain. Germline V gene data show CDR1 as MNHEY and CDR2 as SMNVEV (reference sequence). The CDR3 contains 13 residues. The V gene lost 4 bases and the J gene lost 9 bases, with 13 bases spanning the gap. CDR3 in DNA: TGTGCCAGCAGTTGGACGTCCGCCGTTGAGCAGTTCTTC. Protein: CASSWTSAVEQFF.

In its sample, this clonotype ranks as medium-sized. The chain links TRBV9 to TRBJ1-6, with D maybe TRBD1 (5 bases). The ends were cut back, 6 bases at V and 5 bases at J, with 9 bases in the middle. The V gene's germline CDR1 is SGDLS and CDR2 YYNGEE. The CDR3 has 13 residues. In DNA form, the CDR3 reads TGTGCCAGCACGGGGGACCATAATTCACCCCTCCACTTT. As protein: CASTGDHNSPLHF.

This clonotype is medium-sized. The chain carries TRBV29-1 and TRBJ2-3; D is ambiguous. CDR1 SQVTM and CDR2 ANQGSEA come from the germline V gene. CDR3 length equals 11 residues. V lost 4 bases and J 3 bases, leaving 5 bases between the germline ends. The CDR3 nucleotides are TGCAGCGTTGGGCAAACAGATACGCAGTATTTT. Protein product: CSVGQTDTQYF.

By share, this clonotype ranks as medium-sized. The chain couples TRBV5-1 to TRBJ2-1, with TRBD2 matching 10 bases. The junction had 6 bases not matched to a gene; V was cut back by 3 bases and J by 6 bases. The CDR3 has 15 amino acids. Per germline, CDR1 SGHRS and CDR2 YFSETQ. The chain's CDR3 is CASSSAGGPLNEQFF. The CDR3 bases are TGCGCCAGCAGCTCAGCGGGGGGGCCCCTCAATGAGCAGTTCTTC.

This clonotype was detected ten times or more. This rearrangement joins TRBV6-5 to TRBJ1-4; perhaps TRBD1 as D (5 bases). Germline CDR1 is MNHEY and CDR2 is SVGAGI. There are 13 residues in the CDR3. V shed 8 bases and J shed 8 bases, with 15 bases lying between them. The CDR3 DNA reads TGTGCCAGCGGCCCTTTGGGGGTCGAAAAACTGTTTTTT. As protein: CASGPLGVEKLFF.

Worth noting for this clonotype: A read error may explain this, as a much larger clone is one base away. The V gene is TRBV29-1, the J gene TRBJ1-1; the D is unclear. The length of the CDR3 is 14 residues. From germline, CDR1 is SQVTM and CDR2 ANQGSEA. V was shortened by 4 bases and J by 1 base, with 13 bases between the two germline ends. CDR3 coding DNA: TGCAGCGTTGGAACCCAGTCAGGGAACACTGAAGCTTTCTTT. It translates to CSVGTQSGNTEAFF.

By share of the sample, this clonotype is medium-sized (0.01 to 0.1%). The chain employs TRBV20-1 and TRBJ2-4, with a tentative D call TRBD1 (5 bases). This CDR3 comprises 15 residues. Trimming shortened V by 3 bases and J by 0 bases, and 12 bases separated the two germline ends. Germline CDR1 DFQATT, CDR2 SNEGSKA (reference sequence). The CDR3 region has the DNA TGCAGTGCTAGTGAAACAGGTCTAGCCAAAAACATTCAGTACTTC. Amino acid sequence: CSASETGLAKNIQYF.

A single count supports this clonotype. The chain uses TRBV10-3 and TRBJ1-1; no definite D call. This CDR3 spans 12 amino acids. Germline CDR1 and CDR2: ENHRY and SYGVKD. Deletions cut 0 bases from V and 7 bases from J, with 6 bases between. CDR3 protein: CAISESNIEAFF. CDR3 bases: TGTGCCATCAGTGAGTCGAATATTGAAGCTTTCTTT.

Relative to its sample, this clonotype is medium-sized (0.01 to 0.1%). The chain joins TRBV6-1 to TRBJ2-4; weak D call: TRBD2 (6 bases). This CDR3 is built from 16 residues. The germline V gene encodes CDR1 MNHNS and CDR2 SASEGT. V gave up 2 bases and J gave up 1 base, with 12 bases separating them. CDR3: CASSEPGGTAKNIQYF. In DNA, the CDR3 is TGTGCCAGCAGTGAACCCGGGGGTACTGCCAAAAACATTCAGTACTTC.

This clonotype showed up just a few times. The gene calls are TRBV13 and TRBJ2-2; D is uncertain. Germline V lookup: CDR1 PRHDT, CDR2 FYEKMQ (reference sequence). Deletions cut 5 bases from V and 1 base from J, with 17 bases between. The CDR3 contains 17 residues. The CDR3 spells CASSQLSLGENTGELFF. Written as DNA, the CDR3 is TGTGCCAGCAGCCAGCTTTCGTTGGGCGAGAACACCGGGGAGCTGTTTTTT.

By sample share, this clonotype is medium-sized. J is TRBJ2-2 and V is TRBV5-1, with TRBD2 as a possible D gene (5 bases). Germline V gene sequence: CDR1 SGHRS, CDR2 YFSETQ. This CDR3 has 16 residues. Trimming removed 0 bases from V and 9 bases from J, with 18 bases in between. The CDR3, as DNA: TGCGCCAGCAGCTTGGTGGGGAGCACTGGTGCCAGGGAGCTGTTTTTT. Amino acids: CASSLVGSTGARELFF.

By its share, this clonotype is medium-sized. J is TRBJ2-7 and V is TRBV7-9, with D maybe TRBD1 (6 bases). Looked up from germline, CDR1 is SEHNR and CDR2 is FQNEAQ (reference sequence). Trimming cost V 3 bases and J 6 bases, with 15 bases left between them. The CDR3 runs to 14 residues. The CDR3 loop reads CASSLGDTRVEQYF. The CDR3 nucleotides read TGTGCCAGCAGCTTGGGGGACACCAGGGTCGAGCAGTACTTC. The full variable domain, its missing parts supplied by reference TRBV7-9 and TRBJ2-7, is DTGVSQNPRHKITKRGQNVTFRCDPISEHNRLYWYRQTLGQGPEFLTYFQNEAQLEKSRLLSDRFSAERPKGSFSTLEIQRTEQGDSAMYLCASSLGDTRVEQYFGPGTRLTVT.

By frequency in the sample, this clonotype is medium-sized. The V and J genes are TRBV6-2 or TRBV6-3 and TRBJ1-5; no reliable D call. Trimming left V 4 bases short and J 2 bases short, with 12 bases between. CDR3 size: 15 residues. Per germline, CDR1 MNHEY and CDR2 SVGEGT. The DNA of the CDR3 is TGTGCCAGCAGTTCCCAGCTCAATGGCAATCAGCCCCAGCATTTT. Translated: CASSSQLNGNQPQHF.

By frequency in the sample, this clonotype is medium-sized. The chain joins TRBV6-5 to TRBJ1-1, with TRBD1 identical over 8 bases. The CDR3 is 16 amino acids. Trimming took 0 bases from V and 5 from J; bases not matched to a gene: 8. Germline V gives CDR1 MNHEY, CDR2 SVGAGI. CDR3 loop: CASSYSTPDRVTEAFF. The CDR3, as DNA: TGTGCCAGCAGTTACTCGACTCCGGACAGGGTTACTGAAGCTTTCTTT.

In its sample, this clonotype ranks as medium-sized. The chain combines TRBV7-6 with TRBJ2-1; D tentatively reads TRBD1 or TRBD2 (5 bases each). The V and J ends lost 0 bases and 10 bases respectively, with 13 bases between them. Per germline, CDR1 SGHVS and CDR2 FNYEAQ. The CDR3 is made up of 14 amino acids. The CDR3 sequence: CASSLAGAGTEQFF. In nucleotides, the CDR3 is TGTGCCAGCAGCTTAGCCGGTGCCGGGACCGAGCAGTTCTTC.

This clonotype is labeled large. The V gene is TRBV18, the J gene TRBJ1-1; D remains ambiguous. Trimming took 4 bases from V and 5 from J, leaving 8 bases between them. This CDR3 has 12 amino acids. Germline values: CDR1 KGHSH, CDR2 LQKENI. The CDR3, as DNA: TGTGCCAGCTCACTGGTGGGGACTGAAGCTTTCTTT. It codes for CASSLVGTEAFF. The whole variable domain, filled in from reference TRBV18 and TRBJ1-1, reads NAGVMQNPRHLVRRRGQEARLRCSPMKGHSHVYWYRQLPEEGLKFMVYLQKENIIDESGMPKERFSAEFPKEGPSILRIQQVVRGDSAAYFCASSLVGTEAFFGQGTRLTVV.